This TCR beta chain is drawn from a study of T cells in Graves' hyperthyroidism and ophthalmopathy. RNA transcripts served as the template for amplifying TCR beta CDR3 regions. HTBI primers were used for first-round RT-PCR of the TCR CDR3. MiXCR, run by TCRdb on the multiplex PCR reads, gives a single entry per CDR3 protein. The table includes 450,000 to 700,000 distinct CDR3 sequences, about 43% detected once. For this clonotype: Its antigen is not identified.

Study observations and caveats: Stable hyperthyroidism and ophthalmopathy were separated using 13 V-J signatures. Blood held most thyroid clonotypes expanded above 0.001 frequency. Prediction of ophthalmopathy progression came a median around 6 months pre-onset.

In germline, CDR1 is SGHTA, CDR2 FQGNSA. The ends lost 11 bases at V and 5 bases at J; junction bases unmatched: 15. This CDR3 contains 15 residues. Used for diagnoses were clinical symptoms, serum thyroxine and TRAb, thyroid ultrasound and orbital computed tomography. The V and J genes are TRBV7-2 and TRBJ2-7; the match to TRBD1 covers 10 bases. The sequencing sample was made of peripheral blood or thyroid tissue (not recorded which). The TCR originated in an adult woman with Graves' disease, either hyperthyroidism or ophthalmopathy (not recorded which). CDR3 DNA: TGTGCCTGCGCGGGAGTAGCGGACAGGGGGAACGAGCAGTACTTC. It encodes CACAGVADRGNEQYF.